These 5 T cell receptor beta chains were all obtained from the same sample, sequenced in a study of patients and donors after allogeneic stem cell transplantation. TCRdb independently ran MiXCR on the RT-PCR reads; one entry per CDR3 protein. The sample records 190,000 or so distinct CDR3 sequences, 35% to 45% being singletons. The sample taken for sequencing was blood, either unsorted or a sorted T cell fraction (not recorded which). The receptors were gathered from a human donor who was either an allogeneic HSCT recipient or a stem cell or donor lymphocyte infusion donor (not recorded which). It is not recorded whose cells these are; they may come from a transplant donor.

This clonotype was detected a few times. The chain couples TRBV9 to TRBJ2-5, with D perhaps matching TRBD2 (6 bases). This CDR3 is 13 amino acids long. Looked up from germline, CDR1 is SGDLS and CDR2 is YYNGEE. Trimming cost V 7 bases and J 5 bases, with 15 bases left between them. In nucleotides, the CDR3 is TGTGCCAGCGGACGAGGAGGGGTTGAGACCCAGTACTTC. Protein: CASGRGGVETQYF.

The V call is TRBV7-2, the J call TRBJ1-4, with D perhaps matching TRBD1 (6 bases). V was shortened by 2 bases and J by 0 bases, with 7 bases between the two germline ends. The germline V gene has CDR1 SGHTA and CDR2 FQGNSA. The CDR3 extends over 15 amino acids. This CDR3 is CASSLNRATNEKLFF. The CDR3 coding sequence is TGTGCCAGCAGCTTAAACAGGGCAACTAATGAAAAACTGTTTTTT.

The CDR3 sequence is CASSHPRPSGTDTQYF. In DNA form, the CDR3 reads TGCGCCAGCAGCCACCCTCGACCCTCGGGCACAGATACGCAGTATTTT. This chain joins TRBV5-1 and TRBJ2-3; D unresolved. V dropped 4 bases and J dropped 1 base, with 16 bases sitting between them. The CDR3 runs to 16 residues. CDR1 and CDR2 from the germline V gene are SGHRS and YFSETQ.

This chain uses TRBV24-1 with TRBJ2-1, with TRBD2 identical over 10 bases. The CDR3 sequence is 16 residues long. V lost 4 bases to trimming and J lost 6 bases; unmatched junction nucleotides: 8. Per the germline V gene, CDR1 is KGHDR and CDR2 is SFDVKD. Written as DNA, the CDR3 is TGTGCCACCAGTGAGAATAGCGGGGGGCTATCCAATGAGCAGTTCTTC. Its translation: CATSENSGGLSNEQFF.

The CDR3: CSAAGTQGGGQPQHF. In nucleotides, the CDR3 is TGCAGTGCTGCGGGGACTCAGGGGGGTGGTCAGCCCCAGCATTTT. This chain uses TRBV20-1 with TRBJ1-5; TRBD1 aligns across 7 bases. J gave up 6 bases and V 5 bases, and 13 bases lay outside the gene matches. Germline V gene lookup returns CDR1 DFQATT and CDR2 SNEGSKA (reference sequence). This CDR3 has 15 residues.